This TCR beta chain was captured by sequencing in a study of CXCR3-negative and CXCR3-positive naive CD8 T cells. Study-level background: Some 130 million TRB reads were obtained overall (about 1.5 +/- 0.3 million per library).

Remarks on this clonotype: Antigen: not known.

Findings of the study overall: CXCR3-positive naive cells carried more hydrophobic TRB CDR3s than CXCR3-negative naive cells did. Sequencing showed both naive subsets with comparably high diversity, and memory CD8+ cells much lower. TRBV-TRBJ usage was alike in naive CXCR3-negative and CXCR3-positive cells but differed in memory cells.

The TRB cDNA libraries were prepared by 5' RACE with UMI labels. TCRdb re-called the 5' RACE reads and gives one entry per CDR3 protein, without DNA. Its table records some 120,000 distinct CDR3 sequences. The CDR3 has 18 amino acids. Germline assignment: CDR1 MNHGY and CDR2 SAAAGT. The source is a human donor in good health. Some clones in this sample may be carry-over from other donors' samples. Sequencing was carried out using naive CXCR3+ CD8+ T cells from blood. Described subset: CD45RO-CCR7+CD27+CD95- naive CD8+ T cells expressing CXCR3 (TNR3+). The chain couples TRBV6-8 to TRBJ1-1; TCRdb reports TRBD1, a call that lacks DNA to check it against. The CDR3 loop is CASTRDTPEQGLNTEAFF.